This passage covers 3 T cell receptor beta chains from one sample sequenced in a study of blood T cell repertoires in COVID-19. Produced via immunoSEQ multiplex PCR; TCRdb's table is partial and in-frame only. The sample has about 180,000 clones, 70% to 90% seen once. The sample consisted of peripheral blood. The receptors were gathered from a man in his 60s with acute or convalescent COVID-19.

V gene TRBV5-1 combines with J gene TRBJ2-6; TRBD1 might be the D (5 bases). The V and J ends lost 2 bases and 0 bases respectively, with 6 bases between them. CDR1 and CDR2 from the germline V gene are SGHRS and YFSETQ. The CDR3 length is 15 residues. The CDR3 DNA sequence: TGCGCCAGCAGCTTCGACAGCTCTGGGGCCAACGTCCTGACTTTC. The encoded protein is CASSFDSSGANVLTF.

J is TRBJ2-2 and V is TRBV9; D possibly corresponds to TRBD2 (5 bases). Germline V gives CDR1 SGDLS, CDR2 YYNGEE. This CDR3 contains 15 residues. V was shortened by 1 base and J by 4 bases, with 11 bases between the two germline ends. The chain's CDR3 is CASSVSQRSTGELFF. CDR3 DNA: TGTGCCAGCAGCGTAAGCCAGCGGAGCACCGGGGAGCTGTTTTTT.

A few counts support this clone. This chain connects TRBV19 to TRBJ1-2; the match to TRBD1 covers 7 bases. Losses at the gene ends were 5 bases for V and 3 bases for J; bases not matched to a gene: 3. CDR1 is LNHDA and CDR2 is SQIVND in the germline V gene (reference sequence). The CDR3 is 13 amino acids. The DNA for the CDR3 is TGTGCCAGTAGTGTCGACAGGGACTATGGCTACACCTTC. Protein: CASSVDRDYGYTF.